This T cell receptor beta chain was retrieved from a study of blood T cell repertoires in COVID-19. Across the study: Sites across the United States, Italy and Spain contributed samples from acute and convalescent COVID-19. T cells, B-cell-depleted T cells, or PBMCs supplied cDNA or gDNA.

Per the original methods: Estimation of nucleated cell counts was performed using reference gene primer amplification. Sequencing was performed with immunoSEQ multiplex PCR; in TCRdb, only in-frame clones are kept and a portion is missing. V and J calls and clone size are copied from that table; D and trimming were computed from the DNA. The sample has 310,000 or so clones, around 90% seen once. Germline loops: CDR1 MDHEN, CDR2 SYDVKM. Trimming removed 5 bases from V and 6 bases from J, with 29 bases in between. CDR3 length: 19 amino acids. The cohort comprised adults aged roughly 18 to 95 years residing in about 25 US areas.

The specimen was PBMCs or T cells enriched from blood (not recorded which). V gene TRBV28 combines with J gene TRBJ2-1; D is perhaps TRBD1 (5 bases). This clonotype was sampled from a woman between 18 and 29 years old who had recovered from COVID-19. The CDR3 sequence is CASSRSVVDKKSPSNEQFF. The CDR3 DNA reads TGTGCCAGCAGTCGATCGGTCGTGGACAAAAAATCTCCATCCAATGAGCAGTTCTTC.